One and the same sample provided the 5 T cell receptor beta chains below, sequenced in a study of CD8+ T cells in alopecia areata. Treatment denoted: oral pan-JAK inhibitor, 5-10 mg twice daily. The sequencing template was cDNA reverse transcribed from extracted RNA. Only in-frame clones appear in the TCRdb table, and some are missing; sequencing was by immunoSEQ multiplex PCR. The sample records some 180,000 clones, 51% being singletons. The starting material was CD8+ T cells sorted from blood, obtained at approximately week 52, from a patient treated with tofacitinib. The receptors were gathered from a human donor with alopecia areata.

This clone was observed a few times. The V call is TRBV9, the J call TRBJ2-7; D not certain. The V and J ends lost 5 bases and 2 bases respectively, with 14 bases between them. CDR1 is SGDLS and CDR2 is YYNGEE in the germline V gene. The length of the CDR3 is 14 residues. This chain's CDR3 is CASSLRDAPYEQYF. The DNA of the CDR3 is TGTGCCAGCAGTTTAAGGGATGCGCCCTACGAGCAGTACTTC.

CDR3 nucleotide sequence: TGTGCCTGGAGAGACAGGAATACCCCCTACGAGCAGTACTTC. Translated, it gives CAWRDRNTPYEQYF. This chain joins TRBV30 and TRBJ2-7; possible D gene TRBD1, 6 bases. V lost 3 bases and J lost 2, with 14 bases in between. Germline V CDR1 and CDR2: GTSNPN, SVGIG (reference sequence). The CDR3 loop spans 14 amino acids.

This clone has more than one count but fewer than ten. This sequence joins TRBV6-6 and TRBJ2-3; TRBD2 matches at 7 bases. CDR3 length: 15 residues. V was pared by 8 bases and J by 0 bases, with 8 bases of the junction left unmatched. The germline V gene has CDR1 MNHNY and CDR2 SVGAGI (reference sequence). The chain's CDR3 is CASGVGGGSTDTQYF. The CDR3 nucleotides are TGTGCCAGCGGGGTAGGCGGGGGAAGCACAGATACGCAGTATTTT.

This clone was seen a handful of times. The CDR3 DNA reads as TGTGCCAGCAGTCCCGGACGGAGGGAGCAGTACTTC. Its translation: CASSPGRREQYF. The chain has TRBV7-9 and TRBJ2-7; TRBD2 is a possible D gene (5 bases). This CDR3 spans 12 amino acids. V gave up 6 bases and J gave up 7 bases, with 13 bases separating them. The germline V gene encodes CDR1 SEHNR and CDR2 FQNEAQ (reference sequence).

The sample holds a few counts of this clone. CDR3 DNA sequence: TGTGCCAGCAGGGATCAACAGGGGGCGCGTGGAAACACCATATATTTT. Translating gives CASRDQQGARGNTIYF. The chain uses TRBV6-6 and TRBJ1-3; TRBD1 matches 9 bases. V gave up 6 bases and J gave up 3 bases; unmatched junction bases: 9. Germline values: CDR1 MNHNY, CDR2 SVGAGI (reference sequence). The CDR3 is made up of 16 amino acids.